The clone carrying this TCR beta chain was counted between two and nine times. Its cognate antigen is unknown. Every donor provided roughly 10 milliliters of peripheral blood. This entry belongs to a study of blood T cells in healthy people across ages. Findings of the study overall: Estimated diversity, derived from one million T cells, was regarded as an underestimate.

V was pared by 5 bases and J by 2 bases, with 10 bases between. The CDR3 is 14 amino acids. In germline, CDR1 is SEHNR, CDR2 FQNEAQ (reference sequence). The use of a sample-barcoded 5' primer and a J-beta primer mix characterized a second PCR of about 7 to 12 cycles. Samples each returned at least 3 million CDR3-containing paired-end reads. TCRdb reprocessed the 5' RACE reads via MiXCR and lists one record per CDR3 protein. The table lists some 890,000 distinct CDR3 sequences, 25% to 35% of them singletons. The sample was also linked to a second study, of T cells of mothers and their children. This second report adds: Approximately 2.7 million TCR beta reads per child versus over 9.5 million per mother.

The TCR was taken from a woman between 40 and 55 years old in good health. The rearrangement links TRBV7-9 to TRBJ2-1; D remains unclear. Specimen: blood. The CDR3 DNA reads TGTGCCAGCAGCACAAGGACCCCCTACAATGAGCAGTTCTTC. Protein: CASSTRTPYNEQFF.